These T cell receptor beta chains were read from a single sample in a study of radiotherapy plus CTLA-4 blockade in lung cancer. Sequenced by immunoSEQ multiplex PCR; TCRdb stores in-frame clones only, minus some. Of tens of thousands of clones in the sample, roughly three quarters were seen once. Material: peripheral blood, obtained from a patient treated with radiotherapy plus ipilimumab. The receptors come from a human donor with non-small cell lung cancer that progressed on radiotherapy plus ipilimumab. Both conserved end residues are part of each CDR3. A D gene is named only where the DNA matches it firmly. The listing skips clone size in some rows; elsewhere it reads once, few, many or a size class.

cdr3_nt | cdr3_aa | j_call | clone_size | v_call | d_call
TGTGCCAGCAGCAAACGGACACTGGAACAAGAGACCCAGTACTTC | CASSKRTLEQETQYF | TRBJ2-5 | few | TRBV21-1 | NA
TGTGCCAGCTCACCACCGGACAGCCACTCTGGAAACACCATATATTTT | CASSPPDSHSGNTIYF | TRBJ1-3 | few | TRBV18 | NA
TGTGCCAGTAGTATAGATGGGGGGAATTCACCCCTCCACTTT | CASSIDGGNSPLHF | TRBJ1-6 | NA | TRBV19 | NA
TGCGCCAGCAGCGGCGGGACTAGCGGGATATTCGACTCAGATACGCAGTATTTT | CASSGGTSGIFDSDTQYF | TRBJ2-3 | NA | TRBV5-1 | TRBD2
TGCGCCAGCAGCTTACAGGGGGCCGGTGGGGCCAACGTCCTGACTTTC | CASSLQGAGGANVLTF | TRBJ2-6 | NA | TRBV5-1 | TRBD1
TGTGCCAGCAGCCGGGGACTCTCGGGGGAGACCCAGTACTTC | CASSRGLSGETQYF | TRBJ2-5 | NA | TRBV7-2 | NA
TGTGCCAGCAGTATCAGGGACAGTTACACCGGGGAGCTGTTTTTT | CASSIRDSYTGELFF | TRBJ2-2 | few | TRBV2 | TRBD1
TGTGCCAGCAGCTTAAGGGCAGGGGGTGGCTACACCTTC | CASSLRAGGGYTF | TRBJ1-2 | NA | TRBV7-9 | TRBD1
TGTGCCAGCAGCTTAGCGCTTGCGGGAGGGGTAACGGAGACCCAGTACTTC | CASSLALAGGVTETQYF | TRBJ2-5 | NA | TRBV7-8 | TRBD2
TGTGCCAGCAGCCGACCCGCGAGGGGAAACACCATATATTTT | CASSRPARGNTIYF | TRBJ1-3 | NA | TRBV7-8 | NA
TGTGCCAGCAGTGAAGGGGGACAGGGAACGAACACTGAAGCTTTCTTT | CASSEGGQGTNTEAFF | TRBJ1-1 | NA | TRBV2 | TRBD1
TGTGCCAGCAGCCCCACAGGCGGCGGCTCACCCCTCCACTTT | CASSPTGGGSPLHF | TRBJ1-6 | few | TRBV7-9 | NA
TGCGCCAGCAGCCAGGTTGACAGGGAAAACACTGAAGCTTTCTTT | CASSQVDRENTEAFF | TRBJ1-1 | NA | TRBV4-3 | TRBD1
TGTGCCAGCAGCATAACCCGGGGTTCCTCCTACAATGAGCAGTTCTTC | CASSITRGSSYNEQFF | TRBJ2-1 | few | TRBV7-9 | NA
TGCGCCAGCAGCCCCAGAGGGGGACAGGGGACTGAAGCTTTCTTT | CASSPRGGQGTEAFF | TRBJ1-1 | once | TRBV4-3 | TRBD1
TGTGCCAGCAGGGGGACCTCCACCCCGCAGCCCCAGCATTTT | CASRGTSTPQPQHF | TRBJ1-5 | NA | TRBV6-6 | NA
TGTGCTAGTGCTGTGAGCGGGGGCTACAATGAGCAGTTCTTC | CASAVSGGYNEQFF | TRBJ2-1 | once | TRBV12-5 | TRBD2
TGTGCCAGCAGCCCTGGGACAGCGGAGGGCCTCGGCGAGCAGTACTTC | CASSPGTAEGLGEQYF | TRBJ2-7 | NA | TRBV11-2 | NA
TGTGCCAGCACGTCCCCAGGGGGCTGGGAAAAACTGTTTTTT | CASTSPGGWEKLFF | TRBJ1-4 | NA | TRBV28 | TRBD1
TGTGCCAGCAGCCGAACGGGACAGGGGTGGGATACGCAGTATTTT | CASSRTGQGWDTQYF | TRBJ2-3 | NA | TRBV7-2 | TRBD1